This T cell receptor (beta chain) is drawn from a study of OX40 agonist ivuxolimab in advanced cancers. About the study: The patients received ivuxolimab by intravenous route every 2 weeks at 0.01 to 10 mg/kg. Three patients, one with hepatocellular carcinoma and two with cutaneous melanoma, achieved partial responses.

Repertoires were generated with immunoSEQ multiplex PCR, while TCRdb's copy carries only in-frame clones and drops some. The sample gives 100,000 or so clones, over 75% of which show up once; about 0.17% is in the top ten. CDR1 is MNHNS, CDR2 SASEGT, per germline. Trimming removed 3 bases from V and 3 bases from J, with 14 bases in between. The CDR3 spans 16 residues. This clone was seen a single time. The receptor's source is an adult with an advanced solid tumor such as melanoma, head and neck, liver or kidney cancer. This chain joins TRBV6-1 and TRBJ1-4; unclear D gene. The material was CD4+ or CD8+ T cells sorted from blood, obtained in a trial of the OX40 agonist ivuxolimab. Here the CDR3 reads CASSEIGKVANEKLFF. The DNA of the CDR3 is TGTGCCAGCAGTGAGATAGGGAAGGTAGCTAATGAAAAACTGTTTTTT.